This T cell receptor (beta chain) was captured in a study of technical replicates of blood from a few donors. The assay was immunoSEQ multiplex PCR, and TCRdb's table has in-frame clones only and misses some. This table has more than 65,000 clones, 93% appearing once. Sequencing was carried out using T cells isolated from PBMCs. This receptor was identified in a human donor in good health.

CDR3 sequence reads: CASSLGAGDYGYTF. The DNA of the CDR3 is TGTGCCAGCAGCTTAGGGGCAGGGGACTATGGCTACACCTTC. The genes are TRBV7-8 and TRBJ1-2; tentatively, D is TRBD1 (6 bases). V was trimmed by 1 base and J by 3 bases, leaving 9 bases between them. Germline assignment: CDR1 SGHVS and CDR2 FQNEAQ. CDR3 length: 14 amino acids.